This T cell receptor (beta chain) was obtained from a study of CD8 T cells in ankylosing spondylitis. Quantitative 5'-RACE was performed with molecular barcodes, and it yielded the TCR beta libraries. Each CDR3 protein gets one entry after TCRdb re-called the 5' RACE reads with MiXCR. Among fewer than 500,000 distinct CDR3 sequences listed, about a fifth were seen once. General study points: Enrichment of disease-linked clones was reportedly significant in matched ankylosing spondylitis synovial fluid. Made up of about eight highly homologous variants, a TCR beta motif appeared characteristic of ankylosing spondylitis blood. Some motif variants had been reported before (in reactive arthritis synovial fluid and blood).

There are a few counts of this clonotype. Its specificity is not known. Germline V CDR1 and CDR2: SQVTM, ANQGSEA. V lost 4 bases and J 1 base, leaving 5 bases between the germline ends. The CDR3 sequence is 12 residues long. This sequence was found in a male donor with ankylosing spondylitis. Sequencing was performed on blood, either unsorted or a sorted T cell fraction (not recorded which). This chain links TRBV29-1 with TRBJ1-3, with D unresolved. CDR3 sequence reads: CSVVWSGNTIYF. The CDR3, as DNA: TGCAGCGTTGTCTGGTCTGGAAACACCATATATTTT. The whole variable domain, filled in from reference TRBV29-1 and TRBJ1-3, reads SAVISQKPSRDICQRGTSLTIQCQVDSQVTMMFWYRQQPGQSLTLIATANQGSEATYESGFVIDKFPISRPNLTFSTLTVSNMSPEDSSIYLCSVVWSGNTIYFGEGSWLTVV.